This T cell receptor beta chain was profiled in a study of blood T cells in healthy people across ages. Overall study: With template switching, about one barcoded beta molecule was captured per two T cells.

A J-beta primer mix and a sample-barcoded 5' primer were used in a second PCR of about 6 to 12 cycles. All cDNA molecules were each tagged by a template-switch adaptor with 12 random nucleotides. TCRdb analysed the 5' RACE reads with MiXCR anew, one entry per CDR3 protein. The sample holds about 1.8 million distinct CDR3 sequences, roughly 50% seen once. Germline lookup yields CDR1 MNHEY and CDR2 SVGEGT. Trimming took 1 base from V and 9 from J, leaving 19 bases between them. There are 16 residues in the CDR3. Individuals who donated were healthy Caucasians from Russia aged 6 to 90. The V gene is TRBV6-2 or TRBV6-3, the J gene TRBJ1-5; no firm D call. The sequencing input was blood. The source of this sequence is a middle-aged woman in good health. The CDR3 is CASSYLQPGLGGPQHF. CDR3 coding DNA: TGTGCCAGCAGTTACTTACAACCGGGCCTCGGAGGGCCCCAGCATTTT.